The sequence of this TCR beta chain was determined in a study of T cells in women clearing cervical HPV infection. Looking at the study overall: Cases' blood sampling followed lesion detection by median about 21 weeks (90 to 200).

Produced via immunoSEQ multiplex PCR; TCRdb's table is partial and in-frame only. This table holds 40,000 or so clones. Study conclusions and caveats: CIN3+ cases had significantly higher TCR repertoire richness than controls, but evenness did not differ.

Of note for this clone: Its specificity is not known. This sample also contains other DNA sequences that code for the same CDR3.

The specimen sequenced was blood buffy coat. This TCR was recovered from a woman aged 18 to 75 with a cervical HPV16 infection that either progressed to CIN3+ or cleared (not recorded which).

The CDR3 protein is CASSQRYEQYF. Partial CDR3 DNA: TGTGCCAGCAGCCAAAGGTACGAG. The chain recombines TRBV28 with TRBJ2-7; D remains unclear. The CDR3 end lies 3 residues beyond the end of the read and is filled in from the germline J gene. The CDR3 has 11 amino acids. Germline CDR1 and CDR2: MDHEN and SYDVKM. Trimming stripped 6 bases from V and 4 bases from J, with 7 bases between.